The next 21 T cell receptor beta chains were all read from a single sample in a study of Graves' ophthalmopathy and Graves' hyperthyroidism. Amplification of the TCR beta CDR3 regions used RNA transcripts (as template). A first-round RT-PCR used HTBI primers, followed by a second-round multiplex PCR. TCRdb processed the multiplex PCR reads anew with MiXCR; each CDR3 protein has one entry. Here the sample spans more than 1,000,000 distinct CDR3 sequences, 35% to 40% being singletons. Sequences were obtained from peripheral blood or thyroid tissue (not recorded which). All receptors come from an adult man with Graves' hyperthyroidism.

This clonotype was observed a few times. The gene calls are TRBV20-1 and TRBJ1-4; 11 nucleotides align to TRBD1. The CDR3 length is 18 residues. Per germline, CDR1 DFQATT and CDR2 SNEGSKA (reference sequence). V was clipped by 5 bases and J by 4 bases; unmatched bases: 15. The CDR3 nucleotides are TGCAGTGCTCGTTTTGGACAGGGGGCGAACGGGCTTAATGAAAAACTGTTTTTT. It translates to CSARFGQGANGLNEKLFF.

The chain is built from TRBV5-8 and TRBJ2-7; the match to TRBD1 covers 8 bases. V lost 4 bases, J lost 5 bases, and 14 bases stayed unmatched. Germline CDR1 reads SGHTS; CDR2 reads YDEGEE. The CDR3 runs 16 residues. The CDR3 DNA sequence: TGTGCCAGCAGCAGGGGAGCCGCAGGGGGCGGAGACGAGCAGTACTTC. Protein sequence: CASSRGAAGGGDEQYF.

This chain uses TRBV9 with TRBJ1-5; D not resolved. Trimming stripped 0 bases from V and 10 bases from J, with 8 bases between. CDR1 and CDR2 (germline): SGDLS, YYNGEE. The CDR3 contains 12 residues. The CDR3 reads CASSVEVQPQHF. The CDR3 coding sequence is TGTGCCAGCAGCGTAGAAGTTCAACCCCAGCATTTT. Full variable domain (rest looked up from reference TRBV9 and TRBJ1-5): DSGVTQTPKHLITATGQRVTLRCSPRSGDLSVYWYQQSLDQGLQFLIQYYNGEERAKGNILERFSAQQFPDLHSELNLSSLELGDSALYFCASSVEVQPQHFGDGTRLSIL.

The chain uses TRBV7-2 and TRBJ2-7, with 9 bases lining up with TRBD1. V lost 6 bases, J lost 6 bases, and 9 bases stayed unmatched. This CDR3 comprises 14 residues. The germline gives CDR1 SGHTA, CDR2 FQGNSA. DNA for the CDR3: TGTGCCAGCAGTTCCTGGGACAGGGTACGCGAGCAGTACTTC. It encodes CASSSWDRVREQYF.

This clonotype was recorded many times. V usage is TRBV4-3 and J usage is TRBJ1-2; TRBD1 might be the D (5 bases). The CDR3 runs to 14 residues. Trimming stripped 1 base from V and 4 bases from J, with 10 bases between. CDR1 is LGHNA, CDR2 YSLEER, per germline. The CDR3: CASSQAGPGYGYTF. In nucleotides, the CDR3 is TGCGCCAGCAGCCAAGCAGGGCCAGGCTATGGCTACACCTTC.

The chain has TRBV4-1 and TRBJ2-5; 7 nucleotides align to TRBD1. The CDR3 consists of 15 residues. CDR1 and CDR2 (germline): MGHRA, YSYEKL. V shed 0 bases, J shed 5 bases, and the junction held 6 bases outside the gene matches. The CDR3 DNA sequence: TGCGCCAGCAGCCAAGATGAGGGGGCCCGGGAGACCCAGTACTTC. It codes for CASSQDEGARETQYF.

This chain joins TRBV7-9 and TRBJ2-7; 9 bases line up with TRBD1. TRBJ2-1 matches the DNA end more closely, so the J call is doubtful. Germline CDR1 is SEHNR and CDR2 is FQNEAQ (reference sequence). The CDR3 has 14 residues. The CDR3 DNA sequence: TGTGCCAGCAGTAACGGACAGGGGAACAATGAGCAGTTCTTC. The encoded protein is CASSNGQGNNEQFF.

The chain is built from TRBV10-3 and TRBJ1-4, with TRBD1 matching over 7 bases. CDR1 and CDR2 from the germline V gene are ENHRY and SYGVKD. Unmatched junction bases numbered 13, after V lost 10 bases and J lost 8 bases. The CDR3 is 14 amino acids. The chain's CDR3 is CASTKRDSWEKLFF. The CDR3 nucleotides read TGTGCCAGCACCAAGAGGGACAGTTGGGAAAAACTGTTTTTT.

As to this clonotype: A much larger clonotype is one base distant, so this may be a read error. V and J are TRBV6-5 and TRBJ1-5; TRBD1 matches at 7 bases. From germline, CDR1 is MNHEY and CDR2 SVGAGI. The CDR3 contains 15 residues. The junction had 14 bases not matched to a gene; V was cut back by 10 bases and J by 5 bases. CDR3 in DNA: TGTGCCAACAGAAAAGGGGGCAGGAAGGATCAGCCCCAGCATTTT. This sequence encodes CANRKGGRKDQPQHF.

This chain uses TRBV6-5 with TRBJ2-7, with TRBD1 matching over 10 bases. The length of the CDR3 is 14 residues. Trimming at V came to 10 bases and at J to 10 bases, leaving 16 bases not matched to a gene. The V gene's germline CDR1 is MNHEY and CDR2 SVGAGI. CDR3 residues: CATLIGTGVGEQYF. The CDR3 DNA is TGTGCCACCTTGATCGGGACAGGGGTTGGCGAACAGTACTTC.

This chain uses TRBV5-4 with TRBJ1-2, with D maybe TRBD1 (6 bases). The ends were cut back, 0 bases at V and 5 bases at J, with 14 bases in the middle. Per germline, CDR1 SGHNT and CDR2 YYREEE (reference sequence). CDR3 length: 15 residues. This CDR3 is CASSLDRATRYGYTF. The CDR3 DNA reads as TGTGCCAGCAGCTTGGACAGGGCCACGCGGTATGGCTACACCTTC.

As DNA, the CDR3 is TGTGCCAGCAGGCCGGGCATCCACGAGCAGTACTTC. Translating gives CASRPGIHEQYF. V is TRBV25-1 and J is TRBJ2-7; D gene ambiguous. This CDR3 is 12 amino acids long. Trimming pared 6 bases from V and 5 bases from J, leaving 11 bases between. Germline values: CDR1 MGHDK, CDR2 SYGVNS.

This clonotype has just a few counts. This chain's CDR3 is CASSSEDTRKQYF. CDR3 DNA: TGTGCCAGCAGCTCCGAAGACACCCGGAAGCAGTACTTC. The V gene is TRBV13, the J gene TRBJ2-7; no clear D. CDR1 is PRHDT and CDR2 is FYEKMQ in the germline V gene (reference sequence). Between the trimmed V and J ends, which lost 4 bases and 8 bases, there was a span of 15 bases. This CDR3 contains 13 residues.

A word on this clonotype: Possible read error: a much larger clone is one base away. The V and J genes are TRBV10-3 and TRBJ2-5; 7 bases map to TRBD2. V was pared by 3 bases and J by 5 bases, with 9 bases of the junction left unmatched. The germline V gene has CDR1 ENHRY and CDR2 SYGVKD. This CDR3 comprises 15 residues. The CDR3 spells CAISDSGTTMETQYF. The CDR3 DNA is TGTGCCATCAGTGATTCCGGGACTACCATGGAGACCCAGTACTTC.

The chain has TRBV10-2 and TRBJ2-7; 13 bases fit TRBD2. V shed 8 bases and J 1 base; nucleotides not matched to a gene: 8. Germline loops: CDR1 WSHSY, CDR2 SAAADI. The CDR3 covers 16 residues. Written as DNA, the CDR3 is TGCGCCAGCGGTGCCGGACTAGCGGGGGTATCCTACGAGCAGTACTTC. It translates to CASGAGLAGVSYEQYF.

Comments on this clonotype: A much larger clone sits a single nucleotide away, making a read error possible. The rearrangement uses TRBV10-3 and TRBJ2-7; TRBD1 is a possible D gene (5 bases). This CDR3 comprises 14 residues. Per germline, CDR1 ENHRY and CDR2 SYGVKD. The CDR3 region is CASSAGLIPYEQYF. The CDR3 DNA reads TGTGCCAGCAGTGCAGGGCTGATCCCCTACGAGCAGTACTTC.

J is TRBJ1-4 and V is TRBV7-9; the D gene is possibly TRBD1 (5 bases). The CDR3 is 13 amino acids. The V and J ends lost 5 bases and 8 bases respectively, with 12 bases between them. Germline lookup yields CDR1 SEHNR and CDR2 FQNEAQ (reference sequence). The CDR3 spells CASSPGEGEKLFF. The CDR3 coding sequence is TGTGCCAGCAGCCCGGGCGAGGGGGAAAAACTGTTTTTT.

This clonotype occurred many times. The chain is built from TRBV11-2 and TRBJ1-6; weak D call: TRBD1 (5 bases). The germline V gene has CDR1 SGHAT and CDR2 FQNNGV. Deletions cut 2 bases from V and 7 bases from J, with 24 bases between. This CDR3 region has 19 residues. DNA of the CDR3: TGTGCCAGCAGCTTAAGTTCGTCTAGAGGGGTTGGGAAGAATTCACCCCTCCACTTT. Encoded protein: CASSLSSSRGVGKNSPLHF.

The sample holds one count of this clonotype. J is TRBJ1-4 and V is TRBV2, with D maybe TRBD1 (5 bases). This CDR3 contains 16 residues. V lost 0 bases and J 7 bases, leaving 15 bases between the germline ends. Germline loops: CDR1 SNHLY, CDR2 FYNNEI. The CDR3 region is CASSEAPGTAPEKLFF. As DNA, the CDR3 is TGTGCCAGCAGTGAAGCGCCCGGGACGGCACCTGAAAAACTGTTTTTT.

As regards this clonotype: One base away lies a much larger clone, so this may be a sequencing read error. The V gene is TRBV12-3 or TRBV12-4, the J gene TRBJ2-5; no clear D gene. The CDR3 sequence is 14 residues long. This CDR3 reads CASSFTSSAEAQYF. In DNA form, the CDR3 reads TGTGCCAGCAGTTTCACGTCGTCAGCAGAGGCCCAGTACTTC.

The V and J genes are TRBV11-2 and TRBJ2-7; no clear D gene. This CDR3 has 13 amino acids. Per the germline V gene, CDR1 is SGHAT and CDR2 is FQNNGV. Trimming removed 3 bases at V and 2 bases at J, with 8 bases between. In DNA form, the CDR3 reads TGTGCCAGCAGCTTCCAAATGACCTACGAGCAGTACTTC. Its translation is CASSFQMTYEQYF.